Presented here are 27 T cell receptor beta chains from one specimen sequenced in a study of blood T cell repertoires in COVID-19. Only in-frame clones appear in the TCRdb table, and some are missing; sequencing was by immunoSEQ multiplex PCR. The sample yields under 200,000 clones, more than 75% seen once. The sequenced sample was peripheral blood. The receptors stem from a man aged 40-49 years with active or convalescent COVID-19.

V usage is TRBV18 and J usage is TRBJ2-5; TRBD1 matches 7 bases. V dropped 5 bases and J dropped 5; count of bases not matched to a gene: 2. This CDR3 contains 12 residues. Germline V gene lookup returns CDR1 KGHSH and CDR2 LQKENI. The CDR3 DNA reads TGTGCCAGCTCATCGACAGGGGAGACCCAGTACTTC. As protein: CASSSTGETQYF.

A few counts support this clone. The V call is TRBV28, the J call TRBJ1-1; 7 positions match TRBD1. There are 15 residues in the CDR3. Germline CDR1 MDHEN, CDR2 SYDVKM. With V trimmed by 7 bases and J by 6 bases, 14 bases remained unmatched. CDR3 bases: TGTGCCAGCATCCGGGACAGAACATTTCACGCTGAAGCTTTCTTT. Protein: CASIRDRTFHAEAFF.

CDR3: CASRPTSGNPGELFF. The CDR3 nucleotides read TGCGCCAGCAGACCGACTAGCGGGAACCCTGGGGAGCTGTTTTTT. This chain joins TRBV5-1 and TRBJ2-2; the match to TRBD2 covers 11 bases. This CDR3 has 15 residues. V trimming: 5 bases; J trimming: 8 bases; junction bases outside the gene matches: 8. Per the germline V gene, CDR1 is SGHRS and CDR2 is YFSETQ.

The rearrangement joins TRBV30 to TRBJ1-5; a possible D gene is TRBD1 (6 bases). V lost 2 bases to trimming and J lost 5 bases, with 10 bases between them. Looked up from germline, CDR1 is GTSNPN and CDR2 is SVGIG (reference sequence). This CDR3 region has 13 residues. CDR3 nucleotide sequence: TGTGCCTGGAGTTCGTCAGGGGATCAGCCCCAGCATTTT. This codes for CAWSSSGDQPQHF. Based on the CDR3 plus reference TRBV30 and TRBJ1-5, the full variable domain is SQTIHQWPATLVQPVGSPLSLECTVEGTSNPNLYWYRQAAGRGLQLLFYSVGIGQISSEVPQNLSASRPQDRQFILSSKKLLLSDSGFYLCAWSSSGDQPQHFGDGTRLSIL.

The chain recombines TRBV7-2 with TRBJ2-7, with D maybe TRBD2 (6 bases). V gave up 5 bases and J gave up 0 bases, with 14 bases separating them. The CDR3 has 15 amino acids. Germline values: CDR1 SGHTA, CDR2 FQGNSA. The CDR3: CASSLRWGVSYEQYF. The CDR3, as DNA: TGTGCCAGCAGCCTCAGATGGGGGGTCTCCTACGAGCAGTACTTC.

The rearrangement uses TRBV5-1 and TRBJ1-5; a possible D gene is TRBD1 (5 bases). The V and J ends lost 0 bases and 6 bases respectively, with 7 bases between them. The CDR3 contains 13 residues. CDR1 and CDR2 from the germline V gene are SGHRS and YFSETQ. The CDR3 DNA sequence: TGCGCCAGCAGCTTGGCCCAGGGTCAGCCCCAGCATTTT. Translating it yields CASSLAQGQPQHF.

This chain joins TRBV3-1 (or the pseudogene TRBV3-2) and TRBJ2-5, with 16 bases matching TRBD2. The ends lost 6 bases at V and 4 bases at J; junction bases unmatched: 8. This CDR3 is 17 amino acids long. The germline V gene encodes CDR1 LGHDT and CDR2 YNNKEL (reference sequence). The chain's CDR3 is CASSLGTSGGGRETQYF. The DNA of the CDR3 is TGTGCCAGCAGTCTCGGGACTAGCGGGGGGGGGCGAGAGACCCAGTACTTC.

Notes on this clone: This CDR3 is also generated by other DNA sequences in the sample. J is TRBJ2-3 and V is TRBV3-1 (or the pseudogene TRBV3-2); D not resolved. The V end lost 1 base, the J end lost 1 base, and 6 bases lay between the germline ends. The CDR3 length is 14 residues. Germline values: CDR1 LGHDT, CDR2 YNNKEL (reference sequence). CDR3 sequence reads: CASSQGQGTDTQYF. As DNA, the CDR3 is TGTGCCAGCAGCCAAGGGCAGGGCACAGATACGCAGTATTTT.

J is TRBJ1-2 and V is TRBV6-2 or TRBV6-3; the D gene is possibly TRBD1 (6 bases). Germline CDR1 MNHEY, CDR2 SVGEGT. The CDR3 has 14 amino acids. Trimming shortened V by 0 bases and J by 4 bases, and 9 bases separated the two germline ends. CDR3 bases: TGTGCCAGCAGTTACTCAGGGACAAGCTATGGCTACACCTTC. The encoded protein is CASSYSGTSYGYTF.

The V and J genes are TRBV29-1 and TRBJ2-7; D unclear. Germline V CDR1 and CDR2: SQVTM, ANQGSEA. The CDR3 contains 12 residues. V was pared by 4 bases and J by 0 bases, with 7 bases between. Written as DNA, the CDR3 is TGCAGCGTTGTTGAGAGCTCCTACGAGCAGTACTTC. It codes for CSVVESSYEQYF.

V and J are TRBV27 and TRBJ1-3, with 11 bases identical to TRBD1. Trimming removed 5 bases from V and 1 base from J; junction bases left unmatched: 4. Germline CDR1 and CDR2: MNHEY and SMNVEV (reference sequence). CDR3 size: 16 residues. CDR3 nucleotide sequence: TGTGCCAGCAGTGTCCGGGACAGGGGGTCTGGAAACACCATATATTTT. Protein product: CASSVRDRGSGNTIYF.

V and J are TRBV5-1 and TRBJ2-2, with 9 positions matching TRBD2. Germline CDR1 and CDR2: SGHRS and YFSETQ. V shed 3 bases and J 7 bases; nucleotides not matched to a gene: 13. The CDR3 length is 17 residues. The CDR3 DNA follows: TGCGCCAGCAGCTCGGCCCCCCGCGGGGGGGCGGGCGGGGAGCTGTTTTTT. Translated: CASSSAPRGGAGGELFF. The complete variable domain, with remaining parts taken from reference TRBV5-1 and TRBJ2-2, reads KAGVTQTPRYLIKTRGQQVTLSCSPISGHRSVSWYQQTPGQGLQFLFEYFSETQRNKGNFPGRFSGRQFSNSRSEMNVSTLELGDSALYLCASSSAPRGGAGGELFFGEGSRLTVL.

The chain uses TRBV9 and TRBJ2-5; a weak D match, TRBD2 (6 bases). Germline V CDR1 and CDR2: SGDLS, YYNGEE. The CDR3 is 15 residues long. V shed 0 bases and J shed 0 bases, with 9 bases lying between them. The CDR3 DNA follows: TGTGCCAGCAGCGTAGGGGGCGGGAACCAAGAGACCCAGTACTTC. Residues: CASSVGGGNQETQYF.

The V gene is TRBV27, the J gene TRBJ2-2; tentative D call: TRBD2 (6 bases). The CDR3 runs to 14 residues. With 6 bases removed from V and 5 bases from J, the gap between germline ends came to 13 bases. Per germline, CDR1 MNHEY and CDR2 SMNVEV (reference sequence). The CDR3 spells CASSLRRETGELFF. The CDR3 DNA is TGTGCCAGCAGCCTACGCCGGGAGACCGGGGAGCTGTTTTTT.

The chain employs TRBV12-3 or TRBV12-4 and TRBJ2-7; the D gene is possibly TRBD1 (5 bases). Trimming shortened V by 6 bases and J by 1 base, and 10 bases separated the two germline ends. This CDR3 contains 13 residues. In DNA, the CDR3 is TGTGCCAGCAGGGCGGACATGTCCTACGAGCAGTACTTC. This sequence encodes CASRADMSYEQYF.

A few counts support this clone. The chain is built from TRBV7-8 and TRBJ1-5, with D uncertain. The CDR3 sequence is 14 residues long. The germline V and J ends were trimmed by 1 base and 3 bases, with 7 bases remaining between them. Germline CDR1 and CDR2: SGHVS and FQNEAQ. DNA for the CDR3: TGTGCCAGCAGCTTAGGACAATTCAATCAGCCCCAGCATTTT. Its protein is CASSLGQFNQPQHF.

V and J are TRBV3-1 (or the pseudogene TRBV3-2) and TRBJ2-1; 8 bases are a match to TRBD2. V lost 1 base, J lost 14 bases, and 4 bases stayed unmatched. Germline CDR1 LGHDT, CDR2 YNNKEL (reference sequence). CDR3 length: 12 amino acids. CDR3 amino acids: CASSQGGREEFF. CDR3 bases: TGTGCCAGCAGCCAAGGAGGGCGGGAGGAGTTCTTC.

The chain couples TRBV5-1 to TRBJ1-5; TRBD1 aligns across 8 bases. Germline CDR1 is SGHRS and CDR2 is YFSETQ. J was trimmed by 3 bases and V by 3 bases; bases with no gene match: 5. The CDR3 covers 15 residues. This CDR3 reads CASSWGTGYNQPQHF. CDR3 sequence (DNA): TGCGCCAGCAGCTGGGGGACAGGTTACAATCAGCCCCAGCATTTT.

The V and J genes are TRBV18 and TRBJ1-1; D possibly corresponds to TRBD1 (5 bases). The CDR3 length is 13 residues. Trimming left V 4 bases short and J 2 bases short, with 8 bases between. Germline V gives CDR1 KGHSH, CDR2 LQKENI. CDR3 DNA sequence: TGTGCCAGCTCACTTGACAGAAACACTGAAGCTTTCTTT. Encoded protein: CASSLDRNTEAFF.

The genes are TRBV19 and TRBJ1-5; D might be TRBD1 (5 bases). CDR3 length equals 14 residues. The ends were cut back, 5 bases at V and 6 bases at J, with 14 bases in the middle. Germline V lookup: CDR1 LNHDA, CDR2 SQIVND (reference sequence). This CDR3 is CASSLSRVFQPQHF. CDR3 nucleotides: TGTGCCAGTAGTCTTTCCAGGGTGTTTCAGCCCCAGCATTTT. The full variable domain, with the rest looked up from reference TRBV19 and TRBJ1-5, is DGGITQSPKYLFRKEGQNVTLSCEQNLNHDAMYWYRQDPGQGLRLIYYSQIVNDFQKGDIAEGYSVSREKKESFPLTVTSAQKNPTAFYLCASSLSRVFQPQHFGDGTRLSIL.

V and J are TRBV5-6 and TRBJ2-1; 8 bases are shared with TRBD2. V shed 1 base and J 2 bases; nucleotides not matched to a gene: 2. From germline, CDR1 is SGHDT and CDR2 YYEEEE. The CDR3 extends over 15 amino acids. The CDR3 sequence is CASSLTGGPYNEQFF. The CDR3 DNA reads TGTGCCAGCAGCTTGACGGGGGGGCCCTACAATGAGCAGTTCTTC.

This clone was detected only a few times. The rearrangement links TRBV7-9 to TRBJ1-4, with TRBD1 identical over 9 bases. V lost 7 bases and J lost 8; bases outside the gene matches: 8. Germline V gene lookup returns CDR1 SEHNR and CDR2 FQNEAQ (reference sequence). There are 14 residues in the CDR3. CDR3 sequence: CASTLQGAEEKLFF. CDR3 coding DNA: TGTGCCAGCACCCTACAGGGGGCGGAGGAAAAACTGTTTTTT. Based on the CDR3 plus reference TRBV7-9 and TRBJ1-4, the full variable domain is DTGVSQNPRHKITKRGQNVTFRCDPISEHNRLYWYRQTLGQGPEFLTYFQNEAQLEKSRLLSDRFSAERPKGSFSTLEIQRTEQGDSAMYLCASTLQGAEEKLFFGSGTQLSVL.

V usage is TRBV27 and J usage is TRBJ1-1; TRBD1 matches at 9 bases. Losses at the gene ends were 4 bases for V and 12 bases for J; bases not matched to a gene: 6. The germline V gene has CDR1 MNHEY and CDR2 SMNVEV (reference sequence). The CDR3 length is 12 residues. Here the CDR3 DNA reads TGTGCCAGCAGTTGGGACAGGGTGGTGACTTTCTTT. This codes for CASSWDRVVTFF.

This clone has just a few counts. The V call is TRBV2, the J call TRBJ1-5; D unresolved. This CDR3 comprises 14 residues. CDR1 is SNHLY and CDR2 is FYNNEI in the germline V gene. V was clipped by 7 bases and J by 0 bases, with 10 bases between them. The CDR3 coding sequence is TGTGCCAGCACCCGGGAGAATAGCAATCAGCCCCAGCATTTT. Amino acid sequence: CASTRENSNQPQHF. Using reference TRBV2 and TRBJ1-5 for the parts outside the CDR3, the full variable domain is EPEVTQTPSHQVTQMGQEVILRCVPISNHLYFYWYRQILGQKVEFLVSFYNNEISEKSEIFDDQFSVERPDGSNFTLKIRSTKLEDSAMYFCASTRENSNQPQHFGDGTRLSIL.

The chain employs TRBV5-6 and TRBJ1-5, with D uncertain. Germline V gene lookup returns CDR1 SGHDT and CDR2 YYEEEE. The CDR3 loop spans 17 amino acids. V lost 3 bases and J 4 bases, leaving 20 bases between the germline ends. CDR3 in DNA: TGTGCCAGCAGCTCTGGCGGGTGGGCCTTTACTAATCAGCCCCAGCATTTT. This sequence encodes CASSSGGWAFTNQPQHF.

V is TRBV10-3 and J is TRBJ1-6, with 8 nucleotides matching TRBD1. CDR3 length: 15 amino acids. CDR1 and CDR2 from the germline V gene are ENHRY and SYGVKD. V trimming: 0 bases; J trimming: 9 bases; junction bases outside the gene matches: 4. The CDR3 sequence: CAISESLQGGSPLHF. The CDR3, as DNA: TGTGCCATCAGTGAGTCGCTACAGGGGGGTTCACCCCTCCACTTT.

The chain carries TRBV14 and TRBJ1-1; D remains unclear. V shed 2 bases and J shed 5 bases, with 12 bases lying between them. Germline V gene data show CDR1 as SGHDN and CDR2 as FVKESK. The CDR3 loop spans 14 amino acids. This chain's CDR3 is CASSQTRGQTEAFF. The CDR3 DNA reads as TGTGCCAGCAGCCAAACTCGAGGGCAGACTGAAGCTTTCTTT. Looking up the rest from reference TRBV14 and TRBJ1-1 gives the full variable domain: EAGVTQFPSHSVIEKGQTVTLRCDPISGHDNLYWYRRVMGKEIKFLLHFVKESKQDESGMPNNRFLAERTGGTYSTLKVQPAELEDSGVYFCASSQTRGQTEAFFGQGTRLTVV.